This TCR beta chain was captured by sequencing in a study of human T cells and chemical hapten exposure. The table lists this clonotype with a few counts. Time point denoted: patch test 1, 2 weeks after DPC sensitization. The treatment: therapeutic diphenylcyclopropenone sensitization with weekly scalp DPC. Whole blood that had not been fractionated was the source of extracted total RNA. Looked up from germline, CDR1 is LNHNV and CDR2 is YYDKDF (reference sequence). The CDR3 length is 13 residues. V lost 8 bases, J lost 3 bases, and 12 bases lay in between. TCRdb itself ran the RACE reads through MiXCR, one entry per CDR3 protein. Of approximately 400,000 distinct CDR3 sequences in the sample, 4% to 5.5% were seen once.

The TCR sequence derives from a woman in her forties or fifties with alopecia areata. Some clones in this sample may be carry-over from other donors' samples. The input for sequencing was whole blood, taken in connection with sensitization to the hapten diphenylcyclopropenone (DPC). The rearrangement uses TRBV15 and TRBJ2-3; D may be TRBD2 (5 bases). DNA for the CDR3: TGTGCCACCCTCAGAAGAGGGACAGATACGCAGTATTTT. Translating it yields CATLRRGTDTQYF.